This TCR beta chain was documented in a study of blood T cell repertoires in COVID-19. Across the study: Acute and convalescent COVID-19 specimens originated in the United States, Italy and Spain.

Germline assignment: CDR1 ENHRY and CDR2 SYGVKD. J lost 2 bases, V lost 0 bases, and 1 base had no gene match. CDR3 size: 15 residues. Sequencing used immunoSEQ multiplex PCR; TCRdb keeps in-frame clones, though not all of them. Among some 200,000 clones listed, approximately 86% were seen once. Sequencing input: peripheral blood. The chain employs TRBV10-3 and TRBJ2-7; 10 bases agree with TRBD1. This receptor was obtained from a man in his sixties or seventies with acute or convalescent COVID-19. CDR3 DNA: TGTGCCATCAGTGAGTCGGGACAGGGGACCTACGAGCAGTACTTC. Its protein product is CAISESGQGTYEQYF.